The rows below give T cell receptor beta chains drawn from one sample of a study of blood T cells in healthy people across ages. TCRdb called the 5' RACE reads again in MiXCR, with one record for every CDR3 protein. This table holds about 760,000 distinct CDR3 sequences, just over 55% found once. What was sequenced was blood. The receptors were sampled from a man aged 35 to 55 in good health. CDR3s include the opening cysteine and the closing phenylalanine or tryptophan. The D gene is left open where the match is weak. Clone size is stated in some rows and not others, as once, few, many or a class when expanded.

V gene,D gene,clone size,J gene,CDR3 DNA,CDR3 protein
TRBV14,-,-,TRBJ2-7,TGTGCCAGCAGAGGGTTTGGCTCCTACGAGCAGTACTTC,CASRGFGSYEQYF
TRBV7-2,-,few,TRBJ2-7,TGTGCCAGCAGCCCCCTGCTAAACTACGAGCAGTACTTC,CASSPLLNYEQYF
TRBV20-1,TRBD1,-,TRBJ2-5,TGCAGTGCTGGCGACAGGGGGCGTCGGGAGACCCAGTACTTC,CSAGDRGRRETQYF
TRBV28,TRBD2,-,TRBJ2-5,TGTGCCAGCAGATACAGTTCTAGCGGGAGCGAACAAGAGACCCAGTACTTC,CASRYSSSGSEQETQYF
TRBV27,TRBD1,-,TRBJ2-1,TGTGCCAGCAGTTTCGGCGACAGGGGGCAGTTCTTC,CASSFGDRGQFF
TRBV7-8,-,-,TRBJ2-5,TGTGCCAGCAGCTTAGCATGGGCAGGGCCTCAAGAAGAGACCCAGTACTTC,CASSLAWAGPQEETQYF
TRBV2,-,-,TRBJ2-7,TGTGCCAGCTCGACGACTAGGAACTACGAGCAGTACTTC,CASSTTRNYEQYF
TRBV7-3,-,-,TRBJ2-4,TGTGCCAGCAGCCGAACCGGGACGCTGGGAAACATTCAGTACTTC,CASSRTGTLGNIQYF
TRBV29-1,-,few,TRBJ2-7,TGCAGCGTCAAACCATTTAAGGAAAGTGAGCAGTACTTC,CSVKPFKESEQYF
TRBV3-1,-,-,TRBJ2-2,TGTGCCAGCAGGCGGGGTCAGACCGGGGAGCTGTTTTTT,CASRRGQTGELFF
TRBV20-1,TRBD1,-,TRBJ2-3,TGCAGTGCTAGAGACCCGGAAGACAGGGGCCGCACAGATACGCAGTATTTT,CSARDPEDRGRTDTQYF
TRBV6-1,-,few,TRBJ2-3,TGTGCCAGCAACGGGGGCACAGATACGCAGTATTTT,CASNGGTDTQYF
TRBV9,-,-,TRBJ1-1,TGTGCCAGCAGCATCCTGGACAAGAACACTGAAGCTTTCTTT,CASSILDKNTEAFF
TRBV4-2,TRBD1,-,TRBJ1-5,TGTGCCAGCTCCGCCAGGGGGAGGCCAGATCAGCCCCAGCATTTT,CASSARGRPDQPQHF
TRBV27,-,-,TRBJ2-5,TGTGCCAGCAGTTTGTATGGGCTAGCTGGGGAGACCCAGTACTTC,CASSLYGLAGETQYF
TRBV29-1,-,few,TRBJ2-5,TGCAGCGTTGAAGTAGGATTAGAGACCCAGTACTTC,CSVEVGLETQYF
TRBV14,-,few,TRBJ2-3,TGTGCCAGCAGCTTAGGAGGGCGGGATACAGATACGCAGTATTTT,CASSLGGRDTDTQYF
TRBV28,TRBD2,-,TRBJ2-1,TGTGCCAGCACGACTAGCGGCCGCTACAATGAGCAGTTCTTC,CASTTSGRYNEQFF
TRBV7-2,-,-,TRBJ2-5,TGTGCCAGCAGCTTAAAAAGACGGGGACCCGAGACCCAGTACTTC,CASSLKRRGPETQYF
TRBV7-2,TRBD2,once,TRBJ2-1,TGTGCCAGCAGCTTAACCTCAAGCGGGAGGGCCTCCAATGAGCAGTTCTTC,CASSLTSSGRASNEQFF
TRBV9,TRBD1,-,TRBJ2-3,TGTGCCAGCAGCGCAGCCGAAGGACAGGGGGAGGGAGATACGCAGTATTTT,CASSAAEGQGEGDTQYF
TRBV5-1,TRBD1,-,TRBJ2-7,TGCGCCAGCAGCTCGATCAGACAGGGGCGGTCTTCCTACGAGCAGTACTTC,CASSSIRQGRSSYEQYF
TRBV29-1,TRBD2,many,TRBJ2-7,TGCAGCGTAGCGGGGCAGGAGAGCTCCTACGAGCAGTACTTC,CSVAGQESSYEQYF
TRBV7-8,-,-,TRBJ1-1,TGTGCCATCTGGGGAAGAGAAGGGGACACTGAAGCTTTCTTT,CAIWGREGDTEAFF
TRBV5-4,-,-,TRBJ2-7,TGTGCCAGCAGCTTCGGCGGGCCCGGGGGAGCGGGCTACGAGCAGTACTTC,CASSFGGPGGAGYEQYF
TRBV29-1,TRBD1,-,TRBJ2-3,TGCAGCGTTGAAGGACAGGGGGCGAGCACAGATACGCAGTATTTT,CSVEGQGASTDTQYF
TRBV14,-,once,TRBJ1-2,TGTGCCAGCAGCCAAGATTTGCCCGGGAAGGGCTACACCTTC,CASSQDLPGKGYTF
TRBV20-1,TRBD2,once,TRBJ2-1,TGCAGTGCTAGAGACCACACGACTAGCGGGAGATCCCCCCCTTCCTACAATGAGCAGTTCTTC,CSARDHTTSGRSPPSYNEQFF
TRBV9,-,-,TRBJ2-6,TGTGCCAGCAGCGTAGTAAACTCTGGGGCCAACGTCCTGACTTTC,CASSVVNSGANVLTF
TRBV27,-,few,TRBJ2-2,TGTGCCAGCAGAACCTCGGGAGTCGGGGAGCTGTTTTTT,CASRTSGVGELFF
TRBV24-1,-,-,TRBJ2-5,TGTGCCACCAGTGATCGCCAGTGGGGGGGGGCGGATGAGACCCAGTACTTC,CATSDRQWGGADETQYF
TRBV6-5,-,-,TRBJ1-1,TGTGCCAGCAGTTACTTGAGGGGCACGGGTTTCACTGAAGCTTTCTTT,CASSYLRGTGFTEAFF
TRBV12-3/TRBV12-4,-,-,TRBJ2-7,TGTGCCAGCAGTTCCCGTTGGGCAGAGACAGGCCCCCGGTACGAGCAGTACTTC,CASSSRWAETGPRYEQYF
TRBV10-3,-,-,TRBJ2-3,TGTGCCATCAGTCCGGGACGAGGGGTTCCCCCAGATACGCAGTATTTT,CAISPGRGVPPDTQYF
TRBV20-1,TRBD1,-,TRBJ1-2,TGCAGTGCAATCAAAGCCAGGGGGGCTGGCTACACCTTC,CSAIKARGAGYTF
TRBV7-3,-,-,TRBJ2-3,TGTGCCAGCAGCACCTCCGTAGGGTCGGATACGCAGTATTTT,CASSTSVGSDTQYF
TRBV12-3/TRBV12-4,-,-,TRBJ1-1,TGTGCCAGCAGCTCTTACATGAACACTGAAGCTTTCTTT,CASSSYMNTEAFF
TRBV4-1,-,-,TRBJ2-2,TGCGCCAGCAGCCAAGTTTCCCCTTTAGACAGGCAATACGGGGAGCTGTTTTTT,CASSQVSPLDRQYGELFF
TRBV6-1,-,-,TRBJ1-2,TGTGCCAGCAGTGAAGTGGACAGTAACTATGGCTACACCTTC,CASSEVDSNYGYTF
TRBV3-1,-,-,TRBJ2-4,TGTGCCAGCAGCCAAGATTTATGGGATGGAAGGACCAAAAACATTCAGTACTTC,CASSQDLWDGRTKNIQYF
TRBV3-1,-,-,TRBJ2-2,TGTGCCAGCAGCCAAGACAGGGATATCGGGGAGCTGTTTTTT,CASSQDRDIGELFF
TRBV29-1,-,-,TRBJ2-3,TGCAGCGTTGGTGCCTTAGGGGGGGCCGGAGATACGCAGTATTTT,CSVGALGGAGDTQYF
TRBV5-5,TRBD1,-,TRBJ2-7,TGTGCCAGCAGCTCGACAGGGGGCCACGAGCAGTACTTC,CASSSTGGHEQYF
TRBV12-3/TRBV12-4,-,few,TRBJ2-2,TGTGCCAGCAGTCCCCCGGACGGAATGAACACCGGGGAGCTGTTTTTT,CASSPPDGMNTGELFF